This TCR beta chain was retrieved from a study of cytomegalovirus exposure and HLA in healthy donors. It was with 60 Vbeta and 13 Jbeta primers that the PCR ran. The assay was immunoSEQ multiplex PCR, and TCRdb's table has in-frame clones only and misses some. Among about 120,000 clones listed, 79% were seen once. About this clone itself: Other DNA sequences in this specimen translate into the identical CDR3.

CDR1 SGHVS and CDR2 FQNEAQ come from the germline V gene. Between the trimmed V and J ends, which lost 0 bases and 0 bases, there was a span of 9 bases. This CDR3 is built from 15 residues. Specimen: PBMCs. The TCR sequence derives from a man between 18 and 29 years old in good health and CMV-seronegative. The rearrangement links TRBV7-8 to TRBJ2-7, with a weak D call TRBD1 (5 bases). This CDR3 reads CASSLATGISYEQYF. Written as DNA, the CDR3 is TGTGCCAGCAGCTTAGCTACAGGAATCTCCTACGAGCAGTACTTC.